The 5 T cell receptor beta chains in this list originate from one sample, sequenced in a study of CD8 T cells in ankylosing spondylitis. Whole-study findings and limits: A TCR beta motif of several highly homologous variants seemed to mark ankylosing spondylitis blood.

No cognate antigen is known for these TCRs. A single record per CDR3 protein comes from TCRdb applying MiXCR to the 5' RACE reads. The sample has about 440,000 distinct CDR3 sequences, approximately 17% seen once. The sequenced material came from blood, either unsorted or a sorted T cell fraction (not recorded which). Source of these receptors: a male donor with ankylosing spondylitis.

This clonotype was picked up a small number of times. V is TRBV7-3 and J is TRBJ2-2; TRBD2 aligns across 13 bases. CDR1 and CDR2 from the germline V gene are SGHTA and FQGTGA. With V trimmed by 5 bases and J by 4 bases, 10 bases remained unmatched. The CDR3 spans 18 residues. DNA for the CDR3: TGTGCCAGCAGCCCATCACTAGCGGGGGGGCCGGGCACCGGGGAGCTGTTTTTT. Protein: CASSPSLAGGPGTGELFF.

In this sample, this clonotype turned up a few times. The chain links TRBV7-9 to TRBJ1-1; D uncertain. This CDR3 contains 13 residues. V lost 1 base, J lost 5 bases, and 8 bases lay in between. The germline CDR1 and CDR2 sequences are SEHNR and FQNEAQ (reference sequence). This CDR3 reads CASSLVSGTEAFF. The CDR3, as DNA: TGTGCCAGCAGCTTAGTGTCTGGGACTGAAGCTTTCTTT.

This sequence joins TRBV5-5 and TRBJ2-1, with D perhaps TRBD2 (6 bases). Germline V gene sequence: CDR1 SGHKS, CDR2 YYEKEE (reference sequence). V lost 0 bases and J 5 bases, leaving 12 bases between the germline ends. This CDR3 has 15 residues. CDR3 loop: CASSLEGTLNNEQFF. Written as DNA, the CDR3 is TGTGCCAGCAGCTTGGAAGGGACTCTCAACAATGAGCAGTTCTTC. The full variable domain, with the rest looked up from reference TRBV5-5 and TRBJ2-1, is DAGVTQSPTHLIKTRGQQVTLRCSPISGHKSVSWYQQVLGQGPQFIFQYYEKEERGRGNFPDRFSARQFPNYSSELNVNALLLGDSALYLCASSLEGTLNNEQFFGPGTRLTVL.

In its sample, this clonotype was seen a few times. The chain couples TRBV6-2 or TRBV6-3 to TRBJ1-2; D not certain. Trimming removed 6 bases at V and 2 bases at J, with 13 bases between. The CDR3 is 14 residues long. CDR1 is MNHEY, CDR2 SVGEGT, per germline. CDR3 residues: CASRTNVGNYGYTF. The CDR3 DNA is TGTGCCAGCAGAACCAACGTAGGAAACTATGGCTACACCTTC.

This clonotype occurred many times. V and J are TRBV29-1 and TRBJ1-3; tentatively, D is TRBD1 (6 bases). Germline V gene sequence: CDR1 SQVTM, CDR2 ANQGSEA. V was pared by 1 base and J by 2 bases, with 12 bases between. There are 15 residues in the CDR3. Here the CDR3 DNA reads TGCAGCGTTGAAGGGGGTCAGGGGCCTGGAAACACCATATATTTT. Residues: CSVEGGQGPGNTIYF.